This entry describes one T cell receptor beta chain. Other DNA variants within this sample encode the same CDR3. PCR was performed using 60 Vbeta and 13 Jbeta primers. Profiled with immunoSEQ multiplex PCR; TCRdb holds only in-frame clones, not every one. The top ten hold around 0.97% of the sample, which has about 160,000 clones, over 75% seen once. The record originates from a study of cytomegalovirus exposure and HLA in healthy donors. Germline CDR1 is SGDLS and CDR2 is YYNGEE. V was clipped by 0 bases and J by 8 bases, with 5 bases between them. The CDR3 covers 12 residues. Sequencing was performed on PBMCs. This sequence originates from a woman aged 50 to 60 in good health and CMV-seropositive. J is TRBJ2-2 and V is TRBV9; D remains ambiguous. DNA for the CDR3: TGTGCCAGCAGCGTAGCGCGGGGGGAGCTGTTTTTT. It is translated as CASSVARGELFF.